The present T cell receptor (beta chain) was sequenced within a study of chemoradiotherapy in HPV16-positive cancers. Turning to the study itself: Candidate HPV-specific clones and shared TCR motifs came from two HPV16-positive patients.

Study-wide results and caveats: The functional HPV-specific definition rests on just a couple of HPV16-positive patients.

Repertoires were sampled repeatedly during chemoradiotherapy. Profiling relied on immunoSEQ multiplex PCR, and the TCRdb table lists in-frame clones only, not all of them. The table records 3,000 to 4,000 clones, roughly 80% of them present only once. Regarding this clone: Antigen specificity is unknown.

Per germline, CDR1 KGHSH and CDR2 LQKENI. Trimming removed 3 bases from V and 3 bases from J, with 8 bases in between. The CDR3 spans 13 residues. V and J are TRBV18 and TRBJ1-2, with D possibly being TRBD1 (6 bases). This sequence was found in a human donor with HPV-associated anogenital cancer. Sampling was carried out from a patient who underwent chemoradiotherapy. The DNA for the CDR3 is TGTGCCAGCTCACCGGGACAAGACTATGGCTACACCTTC. Its translation: CASSPGQDYGYTF.